Below, 26 T cell receptor beta chains from the same sample are listed, as sequenced in a study of cytomegalovirus exposure and HLA in healthy donors. This PCR relied on a set of 60 Vbeta primers and 13 Jbeta primers. The data were produced by immunoSEQ multiplex PCR, yet TCRdb's version contains in-frame clones alone and is incomplete. The sample holds around 200,000 clones, over 70% seen once. Sequenced material: PBMCs. Every receptor here comes from a woman aged 55-70 years in good health and CMV-seropositive.

In regard to this clone: The sample carries other DNA sequences with the same CDR3. This chain connects TRBV18 to TRBJ1-5; D perhaps matches TRBD1 (5 bases). V was trimmed by 3 bases and J by 0 bases, leaving 9 bases between them. CDR3 length equals 15 residues. Germline V CDR1 and CDR2: KGHSH, LQKENI. The CDR3 loop reads CASSPDSNSNQPQHF. CDR3 nucleotides: TGTGCCAGCTCACCCGACAGTAATAGCAATCAGCCCCAGCATTTT.

Only a few counts were recorded for this clone. V and J are TRBV6-1 and TRBJ2-1, with D perhaps TRBD1 (5 bases). Trimming took 7 bases from V and 6 from J, leaving 16 bases between them. There are 14 residues in the CDR3. CDR1 is MNHNS and CDR2 is SASEGT in the germline V gene. The chain's CDR3 is CASNGHRFGNEQFF. CDR3 nucleotides: TGTGCCAGCAACGGGCACAGGTTCGGCAATGAGCAGTTCTTC.

In the case of this clone: The same CDR3 is also encoded by other DNA sequences in this sample. This rearrangement joins TRBV4-1 to TRBJ1-1; possibly TRBD1 for D (6 bases). The CDR3 is 18 residues long. The V gene's germline CDR1 is MGHRA and CDR2 YSYEKL. The ends were cut back, 1 base at V and 1 base at J, with 19 bases in the middle. In DNA, the CDR3 is TGCGCCAGCAGCCAAGCCCTCCTCGGACAGTCAAGGAACACTGAAGCTTTCTTT. It yields the protein CASSQALLGQSRNTEAFF.

The rearrangement joins TRBV6-5 to TRBJ2-7; no clear D. From germline, CDR1 is MNHEY and CDR2 SVGAGI. This CDR3 contains 13 residues. Between the trimmed V and J ends, which lost 5 bases and 8 bases, there was a span of 16 bases. Here the CDR3 reads CASSSPRLVQQYF. The CDR3 coding sequence is TGTGCCAGCAGTAGCCCTAGATTAGTCCAGCAGTACTTC.

The chain joins TRBV5-1 to TRBJ2-2, with D possibly being TRBD1 (5 bases). Germline V gene sequence: CDR1 SGHRS, CDR2 YFSETQ. Trimming left V 3 bases short and J 7 bases short, with 16 bases between. This CDR3 region has 15 residues. CDR3 sequence: CASSSTRAALGELFF. CDR3 DNA: TGCGCCAGCAGCTCCACCAGGGCAGCCCTCGGGGAGCTGTTTTTT.

This chain connects TRBV6-6 to TRBJ2-2; 9 nucleotides align to TRBD1. The germline V gene has CDR1 MNHNY and CDR2 SVGAGI (reference sequence). The CDR3 has 15 amino acids. With V trimmed by 5 bases and J by 4 bases, 5 bases remained unmatched. CDR3 region: CASSQTGGRTGELFF. The DNA for the CDR3 is TGTGCCAGCAGTCAAACAGGGGGCCGCACCGGGGAGCTGTTTTTT.

This clone was picked up one time. This sequence joins TRBV30 and TRBJ1-2, with D perhaps TRBD1 (5 bases). The V gene lost 4 bases and the J gene lost 7 bases, with 10 bases spanning the gap. The CDR3 totals 11 residues. Germline V lookup: CDR1 GTSNPN, CDR2 SVGIG (reference sequence). The CDR3 DNA reads TGTGCCTGGACAGGGTTAGGTGGCTACACCTTC. Protein: CAWTGLGGYTF.

On this clone: The sample carries other DNA sequences with the same CDR3. The chain uses TRBV28 and TRBJ2-4; 9 bases agree with TRBD2. The CDR3 runs to 18 residues. The junction had 11 bases not matched to a gene; V was cut back by 3 bases and J by 2 bases. CDR1 MDHEN and CDR2 SYDVKM come from the germline V gene. The CDR3 loop is CASSLLPSGGSTKNIQYF. CDR3 sequence (DNA): TGTGCCAGCAGTTTGTTGCCCAGCGGGGGGTCAACCAAAAACATTCAGTACTTC.

This clone has only one observation. The chain links TRBV7-9 to TRBJ1-3, with 7 bases identical to TRBD1. Germline assignment: CDR1 SEHNR and CDR2 FQNEAQ (reference sequence). Losses at the gene ends were 5 bases for V and 1 base for J; bases not matched to a gene: 2. The CDR3 covers 14 residues. The CDR3 DNA reads TGTGCCAGCAGCGGGACAGCTTCTGGAAACACCATATATTTT. Amino acid sequence: CASSGTASGNTIYF.

The chain uses TRBV4-2 and TRBJ2-7; 13 nucleotides line up with TRBD2. CDR1 LGHNA and CDR2 YNFKEQ come from the germline V gene. V trimming: 3 bases; J trimming: 6 bases; junction bases outside the gene matches: 5. This CDR3 is 15 amino acids long. CDR3 nucleotides: TGTGCCAGCAGCCAGGGACTAGCGGGAAAAATCGAGCAGTACTTC. Protein sequence: CASSQGLAGKIEQYF.

This clone came up once. This rearrangement joins TRBV18 to TRBJ2-7, with 7 nucleotides matching TRBD1. The germline CDR1 and CDR2 sequences are KGHSH and LQKENI. The CDR3 extends over 15 amino acids. Trimming at V came to 6 bases and at J to 4 bases, leaving 12 bases not matched to a gene. CDR3 amino acids: CASSPSRDSVYEQYF. The CDR3 DNA follows: TGTGCCAGCTCCCCATCCCGGGACAGCGTGTACGAGCAGTACTTC. The variable domain in full, with the rest retrieved from reference TRBV18 and TRBJ2-7, is NAGVMQNPRHLVRRRGQEARLRCSPMKGHSHVYWYRQLPEEGLKFMVYLQKENIIDESGMPKERFSAEFPKEGPSILRIQQVVRGDSAAYFCASSPSRDSVYEQYFGPGTRLTVT.

V gene TRBV19 combines with J gene TRBJ2-2; D gene unclear. The CDR3 runs to 16 residues. Trimming removed 6 bases at V and 1 base at J, with 15 bases between. Germline V gene lookup returns CDR1 LNHDA and CDR2 SQIVND (reference sequence). The CDR3 here is CASSRLGGENTGELFF. Written as DNA, the CDR3 is TGTGCCAGTAGCCGTCTCGGCGGAGAGAACACCGGGGAGCTGTTTTTT.

This rearrangement joins TRBV4-1 to TRBJ1-1; 9 positions match TRBD1. The CDR3 is made up of 16 amino acids. Germline assignment: CDR1 MGHRA and CDR2 YSYEKL. V shed 3 bases, J shed 0 bases, and the junction held 5 bases outside the gene matches. The CDR3 DNA reads as TGCGCCAGCAGCCAGGGACAGGGACCCATGAACACTGAAGCTTTCTTT. It encodes CASSQGQGPMNTEAFF.

This clone appeared a single time. This chain uses TRBV5-4 with TRBJ1-2, with D maybe TRBD1 (6 bases). The CDR3 consists of 17 residues. CDR1 SGHNT and CDR2 YYREEE come from the germline V gene (reference sequence). Trimming took off 4 bases at V and 0 bases at J, with 19 bases between the two ends. Written as DNA, the CDR3 is TGTGCCAGCAGCATCCCTGCACAGGACAGACCTAACTATGGCTACACCTTC. As protein: CASSIPAQDRPNYGYTF.

The CDR3 DNA is TGTGCCAGCAGCTTGGGGGGACAGAGCACAGATACGCAGTATTTT. Translation: CASSLGGQSTDTQYF. The V and J genes are TRBV5-4 and TRBJ2-3; 7 bases map to TRBD1. V was clipped by 0 bases and J by 0 bases; unmatched bases: 1. There are 15 residues in the CDR3. Germline CDR1 is SGHNT and CDR2 is YYREEE (reference sequence).

CDR3 protein: CSVEVGTGLGQYF. CDR3 nucleotide sequence: TGCAGCGTTGAAGTTGGGACAGGGCTTGGGCAGTACTTC. J is TRBJ2-5 and V is TRBV29-1; 9 bases fit TRBD1. The CDR3 runs 13 residues. V was clipped by 1 base and J by 11 bases; unmatched bases: 8. Germline V gene data show CDR1 as SQVTM and CDR2 as ANQGSEA.

In regard to this clone: Other nucleotide sequences in the sample specify the same CDR3. The chain joins TRBV20-1 to TRBJ1-2; D unclear. The V end was cut by 5 bases, the J end by 1 base, with 2 bases between. The germline V gene has CDR1 DFQATT and CDR2 SNEGSKA (reference sequence). The CDR3 sequence is 10 residues long. The CDR3: CSAYNYGYTF. The CDR3 region has the DNA TGCAGTGCTTATAACTATGGCTACACCTTC.

The chain uses TRBV5-1 and TRBJ2-1; D remains unclear. Deletions cut 4 bases from V and 6 bases from J, with 11 bases between. The CDR3 length is 13 residues. CDR1 is SGHRS, CDR2 YFSETQ, per germline. In nucleotides, the CDR3 is TGCGCCAGCAGCCTTATCGGTGTCAATGAGCAGTTCTTC. Translated: CASSLIGVNEQFF.

The J gene is TRBJ2-1, the V gene TRBV11-2; 8 nucleotides agree with TRBD1. J lost 0 bases, V lost 1 base, and 2 bases had no gene match. CDR1 SGHAT and CDR2 FQNNGV come from the germline V gene. The CDR3 is 16 residues long. CDR3 in DNA: TGTGCCAGCAGCTTAGCTGGACAGGGCTCCTACAATGAGCAGTTCTTC. This codes for CASSLAGQGSYNEQFF.

This clone was seen at least ten times. The chain links TRBV4-1 to TRBJ2-2; 11 positions match TRBD1. This CDR3 is built from 19 residues. CDR1 and CDR2 (germline): MGHRA, YSYEKL. The ends lost 2 bases at V and 7 bases at J; junction bases unmatched: 15. The CDR3 nucleotides are TGCGCCAGCAGCCAACCAGACTGGGACAGGGGGAAGGATAGCGGGGAGCTGTTTTTT. This codes for CASSQPDWDRGKDSGELFF.

The chain has TRBV7-2 and TRBJ1-6; D might be TRBD1 (5 bases). CDR1 is SGHTA, CDR2 FQGNSA, per germline. The CDR3 consists of 15 residues. The germline V and J ends were trimmed by 1 base and 6 bases, with 10 bases remaining between them. The CDR3, as DNA: TGTGCCAGCAGCTTAGTTGGGACTGGTAATTCACCCCTCCACTTT. Translating gives CASSLVGTGNSPLHF.

This clone was detected only a few times. One end of the junction is discordant with germline, which a read error may explain. The chain is built from TRBV19 and TRBJ1-4, with a weak D call TRBD1 (5 bases). CDR3 length: 11 amino acids. The V gene's germline CDR1 is LNHDA and CDR2 SQIVND (reference sequence). CDR3 amino acids: CASSTGPSWIF. Here the CDR3 DNA reads TGTGCCAGTAGCACAGGTCCCTCTTGGATTTTT.

This clone was found a few times. The chain employs TRBV5-4 and TRBJ1-1; 9 bases are a match to TRBD1. V dropped 1 base and J dropped 6; count of bases not matched to a gene: 4. CDR1 and CDR2 from the germline V gene are SGHNT and YYREEE (reference sequence). This CDR3 has 14 amino acids. In DNA, the CDR3 is TGTGCCAGCAGCTTGCAACAGGGGGCCGCTGAAGCTTTCTTT. It encodes CASSLQQGAAEAFF.

J is TRBJ2-1 and V is TRBV29-1; maybe TRBD2 (6 bases). The CDR3 contains 14 residues. Trimming cost V 3 bases and J 4 bases, with 13 bases left between them. Looked up from germline, CDR1 is SQVTM and CDR2 is ANQGSEA. The CDR3 region has the DNA TGCAGCGTTGATGGCGGGGAAAGTTACAATGAGCAGTTCTTC. Amino acid sequence: CSVDGGESYNEQFF.

The chain employs TRBV2 and TRBJ2-1, with D maybe TRBD1 (5 bases). Germline CDR1 and CDR2: SNHLY and FYNNEI. The CDR3 is 15 amino acids. V shed 2 bases and J shed 3 bases, with 11 bases lying between them. The CDR3 sequence is CASSEMTAIYNEQFF. CDR3 sequence (DNA): TGTGCCAGCAGTGAAATGACAGCAATCTACAATGAGCAGTTCTTC.

The rearrangement links TRBV5-1 to TRBJ2-7; TRBD1 matches at 8 bases. V trimming: 3 bases; J trimming: 4 bases; junction bases outside the gene matches: 9. The CDR3 length is 15 residues. Germline V gene sequence: CDR1 SGHRS, CDR2 YFSETQ. CDR3 nucleotide sequence: TGCGCCAGCAGCTCGGGGACAGGCATTAGTTACGAGCAGTACTTC. Translating it yields CASSSGTGISYEQYF.